This T cell receptor beta chain appears in the sequencing data of a study of spatial heterogeneity in lung cancer. Study summary: Matched bulk RNA-seq yielded a T cell module score, and TCR transcript counts in tumor regions correlated strongly with that score. The study observed each unique TCR and UMI combination more than ten times on average in raw reads.

TCRdb independently ran MiXCR on the 5' RACE reads; one entry per CDR3 protein. The table has more than 3,500 distinct CDR3 sequences, roughly a third seen once. General study points: Expanded intratumoral alpha and beta TCR counts tracked tumor mutation counts.

The sample's time point: sample taken at primary tumor resection. Note on this clonotype: The antigen is not known.

Germline CDR1 and CDR2: GTSNPN and SVGIG (reference sequence). This CDR3 is 14 amino acids long. J gave up 0 bases and V 4 bases, and 6 bases lay outside the gene matches. Sequences were derived from lung tumor tissue, sampled at surgery. The source of this sequence is a male donor with early-stage non-small cell lung cancer. The rearrangement links TRBV30 to TRBJ2-7; 7 bases map to TRBD1. The chain's CDR3 is CAWKDRSSSYEQYF. The CDR3 DNA sequence: TGTGCCTGGAAGGACAGGTCAAGCTCCTACGAGCAGTACTTC. Supplemented by reference TRBV30 and TRBJ2-7, the full variable domain reads SQTIHQWPATLVQPVGSPLSLECTVEGTSNPNLYWYRQAAGRGLQLLFYSVGIGQISSEVPQNLSASRPQDRQFILSSKKLLLSDSGFYLCAWKDRSSSYEQYFGPGTRLTVT.